Sequencing of this T cell receptor (beta chain) was carried out in a study of blood T cell repertoires in COVID-19. At the level of the study: Donors in the United States, Italy and Spain gave samples during acute or convalescent COVID-19. PBMCs, B-cell-depleted T cells, or T cells provided the cDNA or gDNA that made up the material.

Germline CDR1 is GTSNPN and CDR2 is SVGIG (reference sequence). V was cut by 4 bases and J by 3 bases, with 9 bases left in between. This CDR3 is built from 12 residues. Per the original data handling: Amplified reference gene primers provided the basis for estimating nucleated cell counts. This table comes from immunoSEQ multiplex PCR, and its TCRdb copy is limited to in-frame clones, with some not included. V, J and clone size were drawn from that table, and D and trimming were deduced from the DNA. The sample has just over 95,000 clones, roughly nine tenths seen once; the top ten hold just over 5%.

Sequencing was performed on peripheral blood. The sequence was obtained from a man aged 50-59 years with acute or convalescent COVID-19. The chain is built from TRBV30 and TRBJ1-2; D possibly corresponds to TRBD1 (5 bases). For the CDR3, the DNA is TGTGCCTGGACAGGGTCTCACTATGGCTACACCTTC. This codes for CAWTGSHYGYTF.